The 8 T cell receptor beta chains presented below share a single source sample, sequenced in a study of vaccination effects on CD4 cells after COVID-19. Here immunoSEQ multiplex PCR was the method, and the copy in TCRdb shows in-frame clones only, minus some. This table has tens of thousands of clones, about 65% appearing once. Upon completion of around 9 days in culture, CD4+ T cells were isolated. These receptors have no known antigen. The specimen comprised CD4+ T cells from PBMCs cultured without peptide, sampled before COVID-19 vaccination. The receptors derive from a human donor who received a COVID-19 vaccine.

The chain joins TRBV19 to TRBJ2-1; the match to TRBD2 covers 9 bases. The CDR3 spans 16 residues. Trimming removed 3 bases from V and 5 bases from J; junction bases left unmatched: 8. Germline V CDR1 and CDR2: LNHDA, SQIVND (reference sequence). In DNA, the CDR3 is TGTGCCAGTAGTATCTACCGGACTAGCGAGGACAATGAGCAGTTCTTC. It codes for CASSIYRTSEDNEQFF. Full variable domain (remainder filled in from reference TRBV19 and TRBJ2-1): DGGITQSPKYLFRKEGQNVTLSCEQNLNHDAMYWYRQDPGQGLRLIYYSQIVNDFQKGDIAEGYSVSREKKESFPLTVTSAQKNPTAFYLCASSIYRTSEDNEQFFGPGTRLTVL.

This chain joins TRBV25-1 and TRBJ2-3; 8 bases align to TRBD1. The CDR3 has 16 amino acids. Germline assignment: CDR1 MGHDK and CDR2 SYGVNS. V was pared by 4 bases and J by 7 bases, with 13 bases of the junction left unmatched. In DNA, the CDR3 is TGTGCCAGCAGTGCCGATGGACAGGGAAGGATGAATACGCAGTATTTT. Translating gives CASSADGQGRMNTQYF.

The rearrangement links TRBV7-9 to TRBJ2-3; 14 nucleotides match TRBD2. The CDR3 covers 16 residues. Germline V CDR1 and CDR2: SEHNR, FQNEAQ (reference sequence). V trimming: 5 bases; J trimming: 0 bases; junction bases outside the gene matches: 1. The CDR3 bases are TGTGCCAGCAGCGGGACTAGCGGGGGAAGCACAGATACGCAGTATTTT. This translates into CASSGTSGGSTDTQYF.

This sequence joins TRBV5-1 and TRBJ2-1, with D unclear. V was clipped by 4 bases and J by 4 bases, with 15 bases between them. The CDR3 extends over 15 amino acids. Germline CDR1 SGHRS, CDR2 YFSETQ. In DNA, the CDR3 is TGCGCCAGCAGCCAAGAAGAGGCAGTATACAATGAGCAGTTCTTC. Protein: CASSQEEAVYNEQFF.

This sequence joins TRBV10-1 and TRBJ1-1; no reliable D call. CDR1 is WNHNN and CDR2 is SYGVQD in the germline V gene (reference sequence). CDR3 length equals 16 residues. With 5 bases removed from V and 4 bases from J, the gap between germline ends came to 20 bases. The CDR3: CASSYLQERGPTEAFF. The CDR3 bases are TGCGCCAGCAGTTACCTTCAGGAGCGAGGCCCCACTGAAGCTTTCTTT.

This clone was observed a single time. The J gene is TRBJ2-5, the V gene TRBV18; D call uncertain. The V end was cut by 6 bases, the J end by 5 bases, with 4 bases between. This CDR3 contains 10 residues. In germline, CDR1 is KGHSH, CDR2 LQKENI. Written as DNA, the CDR3 is TGTGCCAGCTCGGAGGAGACCCAGTACTTC. It codes for CASSEETQYF.

The J gene is TRBJ1-1, the V gene TRBV27; TRBD1 is a possible D gene (6 bases). The CDR3 contains 13 residues. Trimming took 5 bases from V and 1 from J, leaving 8 bases between them. Germline loops: CDR1 MNHEY, CDR2 SMNVEV (reference sequence). This CDR3 is CASSVGQNTEAFF. In DNA form, the CDR3 reads TGTGCCAGCAGTGTGGGACAGAACACTGAAGCTTTCTTT.

The rearrangement uses TRBV24-1 and TRBJ2-3, with 8 bases lining up with TRBD2. J gave up 1 base and V 7 bases, and 3 bases lay outside the gene matches. The germline V gene encodes CDR1 KGHDR and CDR2 SFDVKD. The CDR3 is 14 amino acids. CDR3 DNA sequence: TGTGCCACCAGCAGCGGGAGCGGCACAGATACGCAGTATTTT. Translated, it gives CATSSGSGTDTQYF.